Below are 26 T cell receptor beta chains sequenced from a single sample in a study of siplizumab effects on memory and regulatory T cells. Generated by immunoSEQ multiplex PCR, the TCRdb table keeps only in-frame clones and is missing some. The sample holds approximately 100,000 clones, 85% to 95% seen once. The sample taken for sequencing was non-Treg CD4+ T cells sorted from blood. The receptors derive from a human donor in good health.

This clone has just one count. This chain links TRBV14 with TRBJ2-7; no definite D call. This CDR3 spans 14 amino acids. V was clipped by 4 bases and J by 1 base, with 11 bases between them. Germline CDR1 is SGHDN and CDR2 is FVKESK. The CDR3 nucleotides read TGTGCCAGCAGCCCCGACCGTGCTTCCTACGAGCAGTACTTC. Translating gives CASSPDRASYEQYF.

The chain uses TRBV27 and TRBJ1-3; possible D gene TRBD1, 5 bases. The CDR3 consists of 15 residues. Per germline, CDR1 MNHEY and CDR2 SMNVEV (reference sequence). V was trimmed by 6 bases and J by 0 bases, leaving 12 bases between them. The DNA of the CDR3 is TGTGCCAGCAGCCCTTTCGGGGGCTCTGGAAACACCATATATTTT. As protein: CASSPFGGSGNTIYF.

This rearrangement joins TRBV19 to TRBJ2-7; 7 nucleotides match TRBD1. This CDR3 region has 14 residues. Germline loops: CDR1 LNHDA, CDR2 SQIVND (reference sequence). Trimming cost V 4 bases and J 5 bases; bases outside gene matches: 8. The CDR3 bases are TGTGCCAGTAGTAGTACTAGGGGGCCCAACGAGCAGTACTTC. Translation gives CASSSTRGPNEQYF.

The V gene is TRBV7-9, the J gene TRBJ2-3; 11 nucleotides match TRBD2. The junction had 9 bases not matched to a gene; V was cut back by 4 bases and J by 6 bases. The CDR3 loop spans 16 amino acids. Germline CDR1 and CDR2: SEHNR and FQNEAQ (reference sequence). CDR3 in amino acids: CASSSPLAGVIDTQYF. CDR3 nucleotide sequence: TGTGCCAGCAGCTCACCACTAGCGGGAGTAATCGATACGCAGTATTTT.

The chain joins TRBV5-6 to TRBJ1-1; D remains unclear. Per the germline V gene, CDR1 is SGHDT and CDR2 is YYEEEE. V was pared by 2 bases and J by 2 bases, with 7 bases between. The CDR3 totals 13 residues. Here the CDR3 DNA reads TGTGCCAGCAGCTTAGGAGGCAACACTGAAGCTTTCTTT. Translating it yields CASSLGGNTEAFF.

The chain couples TRBV9 to TRBJ2-7; weak D call: TRBD2 (5 bases). This CDR3 region has 14 residues. The V and J ends lost 3 bases and 3 bases respectively, with 13 bases between them. CDR1 is SGDLS, CDR2 YYNGEE, per germline. CDR3 sequence (DNA): TGTGCCAGCAGCGCCGAACTAGGGCACTACGAGCAGTACTTC. Its protein product is CASSAELGHYEQYF.

The gene calls are TRBV5-1 and TRBJ2-1, with 11 bases aligning to TRBD2. Germline lookup yields CDR1 SGHRS and CDR2 YFSETQ. This CDR3 comprises 15 residues. The V and J ends lost 7 bases and 2 bases, in that order; junction bases with no gene match: 5. The CDR3 sequence is CASSTSGITYNEQFF. CDR3 coding DNA: TGCGCCAGCTCGACTAGCGGGATCACCTACAATGAGCAGTTCTTC.

The sample holds one count of this clone. The rearrangement uses TRBV19 and TRBJ2-5; 10 bases map to TRBD2. The length of the CDR3 is 15 residues. After removal of 7 bases from V and 3 bases from J, the junction contained 8 bases not matched to a gene. CDR1 is LNHDA and CDR2 is SQIVND in the germline V gene (reference sequence). CDR3 sequence (DNA): TGTGCCAGTACGAAGCGGGAGGGACTAAAAGAGACCCAGTACTTC. Translated, it gives CASTKREGLKETQYF.

In regard to this clone: The sample contains more than one DNA sequence encoding this CDR3. The V gene is TRBV6-6, the J gene TRBJ2-5, with D maybe TRBD1 (6 bases). The CDR3 contains 14 residues. V was clipped by 2 bases and J by 2 bases, with 9 bases between them. Germline assignment: CDR1 MNHNY and CDR2 SVGAGI (reference sequence). Here the CDR3 reads CASSYSGQQETQYF. The CDR3 nucleotides read TGTGCCAGCAGTTACAGCGGACAGCAAGAGACCCAGTACTTC.

The V gene is TRBV5-1, the J gene TRBJ2-5; 10 bases are shared with TRBD1. Germline CDR1 reads SGHRS; CDR2 reads YFSETQ. CDR3 length: 14 amino acids. With 4 bases clipped from V and 5 bases from J, the junction kept 5 bases outside the gene matches. The CDR3 region has the DNA TGCGCCAGCAGCGAGGGACAGGGGCGGGAGACCCAGTACTTC. It yields the protein CASSEGQGRETQYF. Looking up the rest from reference TRBV5-1 and TRBJ2-5 gives the full variable domain: KAGVTQTPRYLIKTRGQQVTLSCSPISGHRSVSWYQQTPGQGLQFLFEYFSETQRNKGNFPGRFSGRQFSNSRSEMNVSTLELGDSALYLCASSEGQGRETQYFGPGTRLLVL.

The V and J genes are TRBV6-5 and TRBJ1-1; 9 bases map to TRBD1. J lost 4 bases, V lost 6 bases, and 9 bases had no gene match. The CDR3 is made up of 15 amino acids. CDR1 and CDR2 (germline): MNHEY, SVGAGI. The CDR3 spells CASSPPLTGGTEAFF. In DNA form, the CDR3 reads TGTGCCAGCAGCCCTCCCTTGACAGGGGGCACTGAAGCTTTCTTT.

This chain uses TRBV27 with TRBJ2-5; D call uncertain. Germline V gene lookup returns CDR1 MNHEY and CDR2 SMNVEV (reference sequence). CDR3 size: 12 residues. Trimming pared 5 bases from V and 5 bases from J, leaving 9 bases between. The CDR3 bases are TGTGCCAGCAGTCCTGATGAGGAGACCCAGTACTTC. This gives the protein CASSPDEETQYF.

This clone was recorded once. The genes are TRBV7-3 and TRBJ2-5; 13 nucleotides match TRBD2. This CDR3 has 15 amino acids. V shed 4 bases, J shed 1 base, and the junction held 0 bases outside the gene matches. The germline CDR1 and CDR2 sequences are SGHTA and FQGTGA. In DNA, the CDR3 is TGTGCCAGCAGCTGGACTAGCGGGAGCCAAGAGACCCAGTACTTC. This translates into CASSWTSGSQETQYF.

The chain carries TRBV6-4 and TRBJ1-6; maybe TRBD1 (6 bases). Germline CDR1 is MRHNA and CDR2 is SNTAGT. The V and J ends lost 5 bases and 10 bases respectively, with 12 bases between them. The CDR3 sequence is 13 residues long. As DNA, the CDR3 is TGTGCCAGCAGTCGAGGGGGGGACTCACCCCTCCACTTT. It translates to CASSRGGDSPLHF.

The rearrangement uses TRBV2 and TRBJ2-7; TRBD2 aligns across 7 bases. After removal of 7 bases from V and 5 bases from J, the junction contained 14 bases not matched to a gene. Per the germline V gene, CDR1 is SNHLY and CDR2 is FYNNEI. The CDR3 runs to 15 residues. CDR3 nucleotide sequence: TGTGCCAGCACAAGAGTAACCGGGAGGATCGACGAGCAGTACTTC. Amino acids: CASTRVTGRIDEQYF. Variable domain in full (rest from reference TRBV2 and TRBJ2-7): EPEVTQTPSHQVTQMGQEVILRCVPISNHLYFYWYRQILGQKVEFLVSFYNNEISEKSEIFDDQFSVERPDGSNFTLKIRSTKLEDSAMYFCASTRVTGRIDEQYFGPGTRLTVT.

The J gene is TRBJ2-7, the V gene TRBV20-1, with D unresolved. The length of the CDR3 is 10 residues. The V and J ends lost 6 bases and 3 bases respectively, with 6 bases between them. CDR1 is DFQATT and CDR2 is SNEGSKA in the germline V gene (reference sequence). The CDR3 sequence is CSAIYYEQYF. The CDR3 nucleotides read TGCAGTGCGATCTACTACGAGCAGTACTTC.

V is TRBV27 and J is TRBJ1-4; D is possibly TRBD1 (6 bases). The V end lost 8 bases, the J end lost 2 bases, and 12 bases lay between the germline ends. CDR3 length: 14 residues. Germline lookup yields CDR1 MNHEY and CDR2 SMNVEV (reference sequence). The CDR3 region is CASGVRGTNEKLFF. Written as DNA, the CDR3 is TGTGCCAGCGGAGTCAGGGGCACTAATGAAAAACTGTTTTTT.

V and J are TRBV28 and TRBJ2-7; 7 bases line up with TRBD1. V shed 2 bases, J shed 5 bases, and the junction held 9 bases outside the gene matches. This CDR3 is built from 15 residues. Germline V CDR1 and CDR2: MDHEN, SYDVKM. The CDR3: CASSLGYPGQNEQYF. The CDR3 coding sequence is TGTGCCAGCAGTTTAGGGTATCCGGGACAGAACGAGCAGTACTTC.

The V call is TRBV11-2, the J call TRBJ2-2, with D maybe TRBD2 (5 bases). Germline V CDR1 and CDR2: SGHAT, FQNNGV. Trimming shortened V by 1 base and J by 7 bases, and 16 bases separated the two germline ends. The CDR3 covers 16 residues. The CDR3 spells CASSLGGRRSYGELFF. The CDR3 nucleotides are TGTGCCAGCAGCTTAGGAGGGCGTCGGTCGTACGGGGAGCTGTTTTTT.

The rearrangement links TRBV5-8 to TRBJ2-2; perhaps TRBD2 as D (6 bases). The CDR3 contains 16 residues. The V end was cut by 0 bases, the J end by 0 bases, with 9 bases between. Germline CDR1 and CDR2: SGHTS and YDEGEE. The CDR3 region is CASSLGRTTNTGELFF. DNA for the CDR3: TGTGCCAGCAGCTTGGGGAGGACTACGAACACCGGGGAGCTGTTTTTT.

This chain uses TRBV9 with TRBJ1-2, with 10 bases fitting TRBD1. CDR1 is SGDLS, CDR2 YYNGEE, per germline. This CDR3 has 15 residues. V was clipped by 2 bases and J by 1 base; unmatched bases: 2. CDR3 coding DNA: TGTGCCAGCAGCGTTCGGGACAGGGGTAACTATGGCTACACCTTC. This sequence encodes CASSVRDRGNYGYTF.

This clone has only one observation. The chain recombines TRBV28 with TRBJ2-1; 8 nucleotides agree with TRBD2. V dropped 6 bases and J dropped 8; count of bases not matched to a gene: 12. Germline lookup yields CDR1 MDHEN and CDR2 SYDVKM. CDR3 length: 15 residues. CDR3 in amino acids: CASREPAGVLDEQFF. DNA for the CDR3: TGTGCCAGCAGAGAACCAGCGGGAGTCCTGGATGAGCAGTTCTTC. Combining the CDR3 with reference TRBV28 and TRBJ2-1 gives the whole variable domain DVKVTQSSRYLVKRTGEKVFLECVQDMDHENMFWYRQDPGLGLRLIYFSYDVKMKEKGDIPEGYSVSREKKERFSLILESASTNQTSMYLCASREPAGVLDEQFFGPGTRLTVL.

J is TRBJ2-2 and V is TRBV6-1; D gene ambiguous. V was shortened by 6 bases and J by 5 bases, with 13 bases between the two germline ends. Germline assignment: CDR1 MNHNS and CDR2 SASEGT. The CDR3 covers 14 residues. The CDR3 DNA is TGTGCCAGCAGGACTGCCCTGAGGACCGGGGAGCTGTTTTTT. It translates to CASRTALRTGELFF.

This chain links TRBV13 with TRBJ2-5; 9 bases fit TRBD1. Germline V gene lookup returns CDR1 PRHDT and CDR2 FYEKMQ (reference sequence). The CDR3 runs 15 residues. V lost 5 bases to trimming and J lost 5 bases; unmatched junction nucleotides: 9. The CDR3 DNA follows: TGTGCCAGCAGCCCACATCACAGGGGGCAGGAGACCCAGTACTTC. Protein product: CASSPHHRGQETQYF.

This rearrangement joins TRBV10-3 to TRBJ2-5; D possibly corresponds to TRBD1 (5 bases). CDR3 length: 13 amino acids. V was pared by 5 bases and J by 3 bases, with 10 bases between. Germline CDR1 is ENHRY and CDR2 is SYGVKD. CDR3 sequence reads: CAISRGIEETQYF. The CDR3 bases are TGTGCCATCAGTAGGGGTATCGAAGAGACCCAGTACTTC.

The rearrangement joins TRBV18 to TRBJ1-3; weak D call: TRBD1 (5 bases). The CDR3 sequence is 13 residues long. Per the germline V gene, CDR1 is KGHSH and CDR2 is LQKENI. The V and J ends lost 7 bases and 1 base respectively, with 8 bases between them. CDR3 loop: CASYRTSGNTIYF. The CDR3, as DNA: TGTGCCAGCTACCGGACATCTGGAAACACCATATATTTT.